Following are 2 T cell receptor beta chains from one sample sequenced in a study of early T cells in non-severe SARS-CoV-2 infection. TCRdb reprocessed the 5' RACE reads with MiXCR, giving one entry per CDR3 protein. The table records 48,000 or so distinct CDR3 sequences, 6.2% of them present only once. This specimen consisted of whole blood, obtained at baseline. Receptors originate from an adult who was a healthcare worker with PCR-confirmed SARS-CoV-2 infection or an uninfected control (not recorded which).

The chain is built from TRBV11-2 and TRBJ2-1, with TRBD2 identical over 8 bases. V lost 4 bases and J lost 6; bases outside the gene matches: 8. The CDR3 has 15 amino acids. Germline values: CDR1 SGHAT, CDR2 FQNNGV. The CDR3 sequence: CASSSQGLVSNEQFF. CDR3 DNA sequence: TGTGCCAGCAGCTCCCAGGGACTAGTCAGCAATGAGCAGTTCTTC.

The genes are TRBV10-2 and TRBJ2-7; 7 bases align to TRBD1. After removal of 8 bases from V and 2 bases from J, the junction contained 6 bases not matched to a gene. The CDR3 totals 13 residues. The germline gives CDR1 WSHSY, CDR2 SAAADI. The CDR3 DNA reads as TGCGCCAGCCTCCGGGACAGAACCTACGAGCAGTACTTC. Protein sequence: CASLRDRTYEQYF.